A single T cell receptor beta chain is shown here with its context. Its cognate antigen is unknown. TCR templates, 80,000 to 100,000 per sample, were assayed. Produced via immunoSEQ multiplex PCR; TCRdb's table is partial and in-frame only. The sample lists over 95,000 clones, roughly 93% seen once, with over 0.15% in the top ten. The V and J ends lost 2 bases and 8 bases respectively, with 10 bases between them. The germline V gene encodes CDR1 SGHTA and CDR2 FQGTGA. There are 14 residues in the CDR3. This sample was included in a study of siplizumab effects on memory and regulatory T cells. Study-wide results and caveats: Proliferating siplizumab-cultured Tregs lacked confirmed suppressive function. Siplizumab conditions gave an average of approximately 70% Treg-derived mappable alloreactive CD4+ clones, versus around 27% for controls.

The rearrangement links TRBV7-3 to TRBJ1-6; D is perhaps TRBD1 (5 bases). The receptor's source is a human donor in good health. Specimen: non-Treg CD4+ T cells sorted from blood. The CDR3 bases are TGTGCCAGCAGCTTAGGGGACTCATATTCACCCCTCCACTTT. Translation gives CASSLGDSYSPLHF.